Listed here are 22 T cell receptor beta chains from one sample, sequenced in a study of blood T cells in healthy people across ages. Combining a sample-barcoded 5' primer with a J-beta primer mix, a second PCR ran for roughly 6 to 12 cycles. TCRdb re-analysed the 5' RACE reads in MiXCR, keeping a single row per CDR3 protein. There are roughly 1.5 million distinct CDR3 sequences in the sample; roughly 43% occur only once, and more than 4% lies in the top ten. The source material was blood. These receptors came from a woman in her late teens or twenties in good health.

This chain uses TRBV20-1 with TRBJ2-1; 8 bases align to TRBD2. This CDR3 region has 11 residues. The V segment lost 3 bases and the J segment 10 bases; nucleotides outside the gene matches: 2. CDR1 is DFQATT, CDR2 SNEGSKA, per germline (reference sequence). CDR3 sequence reads: CSAREREEQFF. The CDR3 nucleotides are TGCAGTGCTAGGGAGCGGGAGGAGCAGTTCTTC.

The chain joins TRBV7-3 to TRBJ2-1; either TRBD1 or TRBD2 may fit D (5 bases each). V lost 1 base, J lost 8 bases, and 21 bases lay in between. The CDR3 loop spans 17 amino acids. Germline V CDR1 and CDR2: SGHTA, FQGTGA. In nucleotides, the CDR3 is TGTGCCAGCAGCTTAAACCCTAGAAGCACGGGGCTAGATGAGCAGTTCTTC. This gives the protein CASSLNPRSTGLDEQFF.

This clonotype was seen only a few times. The chain is built from TRBV7-2 and TRBJ1-2; D remains ambiguous. The CDR3 is 14 amino acids. Trimming stripped 5 bases from V and 8 bases from J, with 18 bases between. Germline CDR1 SGHTA, CDR2 FQGNSA. CDR3 amino acids: CASSPQPKEGGYTF. The CDR3 DNA reads as TGTGCCAGCAGCCCCCAACCGAAGGAAGGGGGCTACACCTTC.

A few counts support this clonotype. The genes are TRBV25-1 and TRBJ2-3, with D possibly being TRBD1 (6 bases). The CDR3 consists of 15 residues. Germline CDR1 reads MGHDK; CDR2 reads SYGVNS. The V and J ends lost 2 bases and 4 bases respectively, with 13 bases between them. The CDR3 DNA reads TGTGCCAGCAGTGAAACGGGCAGGGGTGCAGATACGCAGTATTTT. This gives the protein CASSETGRGADTQYF.

This sequence joins TRBV6-1 and TRBJ2-7; D is unclear. The CDR3 contains 15 residues. Germline-derived CDR1 and CDR2 are MNHNS and SASEGT. V was pared by 2 bases and J by 0 bases, with 11 bases between. CDR3 coding DNA: TGTGCCAGCAGTGAACCTATCGACGGCTCCTACGAGCAGTACTTC. Translation: CASSEPIDGSYEQYF.

In this sample, this clonotype turned up many times. This chain connects TRBV20-1 to TRBJ1-5; D is unclear. V was cut by 3 bases and J by 1 base, with 10 bases left in between. Germline V CDR1 and CDR2: DFQATT, SNEGSKA (reference sequence). The CDR3 is made up of 14 amino acids. CDR3: CSASGRQSNQPQHF. CDR3 coding DNA: TGCAGTGCTAGCGGCAGGCAAAGCAATCAGCCCCAGCATTTT.

J is TRBJ2-7 and V is TRBV7-2; 7 positions match TRBD1. CDR3 size: 12 residues. V trimming: 5 bases; J trimming: 7 bases; junction bases outside the gene matches: 5. Germline V gene data show CDR1 as SGHTA and CDR2 as FQGNSA. Written as DNA, the CDR3 is TGTGCCAGCAGCGACAGGGTTTGGGAGCAGTACTTC. Translating it yields CASSDRVWEQYF.

The V call is TRBV20-1, the J call TRBJ1-1; D gene ambiguous. The CDR3 runs 12 residues. V lost 5 bases, J lost 1 base, and 8 bases lay in between. Germline values: CDR1 DFQATT, CDR2 SNEGSKA (reference sequence). The CDR3: CSALGPNTEAFF. CDR3 nucleotide sequence: TGCAGTGCTCTCGGGCCGAACACTGAAGCTTTCTTT.

This rearrangement joins TRBV18 to TRBJ1-2, with D possibly matching TRBD1 (5 bases). Germline CDR1 reads KGHSH; CDR2 reads LQKENI. The V and J ends lost 8 bases and 4 bases respectively, with 14 bases between them. This CDR3 contains 13 residues. The DNA for the CDR3 is TGTGCCAGCAGCACCGACGGGGGCTATGGCTACACCTTC. Translating gives CASSTDGGYGYTF.

The rearrangement joins TRBV24-1 to TRBJ2-5; 14 bases align to TRBD2. Trimming at V came to 5 bases and at J to 8 bases, leaving 3 bases not matched to a gene. The CDR3 extends over 14 amino acids. CDR1 KGHDR and CDR2 SFDVKD come from the germline V gene. The CDR3 sequence is CATSVGTSGSTQYF. The CDR3 bases are TGTGCCACCAGTGTCGGGACTAGCGGGAGCACCCAGTACTTC.

This clonotype was detected only a few times. V usage is TRBV20-1 and J usage is TRBJ2-3, with 11 bases identical to TRBD2. The length of the CDR3 is 14 residues. V was pared by 5 bases and J by 6 bases, with 7 bases of the junction left unmatched. Germline CDR1 DFQATT, CDR2 SNEGSKA (reference sequence). For the CDR3, the DNA is TGCAGTGCTTTAGCGGGGGGGCAAGGGGATACGCAGTATTTT. It specifies CSALAGGQGDTQYF.

This clonotype appeared a few times. The chain couples TRBV27 to TRBJ1-4; no clear D. Trimming cost V 3 bases and J 7 bases, with 9 bases left between them. Per germline, CDR1 MNHEY and CDR2 SMNVEV (reference sequence). CDR3 size: 13 residues. This CDR3 is CASSLRPSEKLFF. CDR3 DNA sequence: TGTGCCAGCAGTTTGAGGCCGAGTGAAAAACTGTTTTTT.

This chain joins TRBV6-2 or TRBV6-3 and TRBJ1-5; the D is unclear. CDR1 and CDR2 (germline): MNHEY, SVGEGT. CDR3 length: 14 amino acids. V was pared by 6 bases and J by 2 bases, with 11 bases between. The CDR3 sequence is CASSLNPGNQPQHF. In DNA form, the CDR3 reads TGTGCCAGCAGCCTCAATCCGGGCAATCAGCCCCAGCATTTT.

The J gene is TRBJ2-1, the V gene TRBV7-2; the D is unclear. TRBJ2-7 matches the DNA end more closely, so the J call is doubtful. Per the germline V gene, CDR1 is SGHTA and CDR2 is FQGNSA. The CDR3 totals 20 residues. The CDR3 spells CASSLALLLTRTSSYNEQYF. The CDR3, as DNA: TGTGCCAGCAGCTTAGCCCTCCTGCTAACACGGACCAGCTCCTACAATGAGCAGTACTTC.

This clonotype was counted many times. V usage is TRBV24-1 and J usage is TRBJ2-1; 8 nucleotides line up with TRBD2. From germline, CDR1 is KGHDR and CDR2 SFDVKD. V was clipped by 4 bases and J by 2 bases; unmatched bases: 6. The CDR3 has 16 amino acids. DNA for the CDR3: TGTGCCACCAGTGAAGCGGGAGCTGCGACCTACAATGAGCAGTTCTTC. It yields the protein CATSEAGAATYNEQFF.

This clonotype was recorded a few times. CDR3 coding DNA: TGTGCCAGCAGCTTAGGAATGAGCACAGATACGCAGTATTTT. Residues: CASSLGMSTDTQYF. The rearrangement links TRBV7-2 to TRBJ2-3; D gene unclear. Trimming removed 1 base from V and 0 bases from J, with 5 bases in between. Germline V CDR1 and CDR2: SGHTA, FQGNSA. CDR3 length: 14 residues.

This chain joins TRBV9 and TRBJ2-1, with D tentatively TRBD1 or TRBD2 (5 bases each). Germline V gene data show CDR1 as SGDLS and CDR2 as YYNGEE. V dropped 0 bases and J dropped 0 bases, with 19 bases sitting between them. The CDR3 sequence is 19 residues long. This chain's CDR3 is CASSVGWDPILSSYNEQFF. CDR3 nucleotide sequence: TGTGCCAGCAGCGTAGGGTGGGACCCGATCCTCAGCTCCTACAATGAGCAGTTCTTC.

The chain uses TRBV7-9 and TRBJ2-1; D uncertain. Germline CDR1 SEHNR, CDR2 FQNEAQ (reference sequence). V lost 1 base and J lost 5, with 6 bases in between. The CDR3 spans 13 residues. The CDR3: CASSLVEDNEQFF. Written as DNA, the CDR3 is TGTGCCAGCAGCTTAGTAGAGGACAATGAGCAGTTCTTC.

V is TRBV7-8 and J is TRBJ2-1, with 8 bases identical to TRBD2. The CDR3 length is 16 residues. Germline values: CDR1 SGHVS, CDR2 FQNEAQ. V shed 5 bases, J shed 3 bases, and the junction held 9 bases outside the gene matches. DNA of the CDR3: TGTGCCAGCAGCACCCGGGTAGCGGGAATCTACAATGAGCAGTTCTTC. Protein: CASSTRVAGIYNEQFF.

V and J are TRBV15 and TRBJ1-1, with no clear D. CDR1 is LNHNV, CDR2 YYDKDF, per germline (reference sequence). This CDR3 is 15 amino acids long. Trimming took off 0 bases at V and 5 bases at J, with 13 bases between the two ends. Written as DNA, the CDR3 is TGTGCCACCAGCAGAGACCGGGTCCTGGGAACTGAAGCTTTCTTT. It codes for CATSRDRVLGTEAFF.

A word on this clonotype: The junction departs from germline at one end; a sequencing error may be responsible. This rearrangement joins TRBV11-2 to TRBJ1-2; possible D gene TRBD1, 5 bases. Germline CDR1 SGHAT, CDR2 FQNNGV. The CDR3 has 16 amino acids. For the CDR3, the DNA is TGTGCCAGCAGGAGTTGGGAAGCGGGGGATTACTGTGGCTGCACCTTC. Its translation is CASRSWEAGDYCGCTF. The whole variable domain, remainder taken from reference TRBV11-2 and TRBJ1-2, is EAGVAQSPRYKIIEKRQSVAFWCNPISGHATLYWYQQILGQGPKLLIQFQNNGVVDDSQLPKDRFSAERLKGVDSTLKIQPAKLEDSAVYLCASRSWEAGDYCGCTFGSGTRLTVV.

The chain joins TRBV3-1 to TRBJ1-2; a possible D gene is TRBD1 (5 bases). CDR3 size: 16 residues. CDR1 and CDR2 from the germline V gene are LGHDT and YNNKEL (reference sequence). The V gene lost 1 base and the J gene lost 0 bases, with 12 bases spanning the gap. Written as DNA, the CDR3 is TGTGCCAGCAGCCAAGGGTGGGCAGGGACTAACTATGGCTACACCTTC. This gives the protein CASSQGWAGTNYGYTF.